This T cell receptor (beta chain) was recovered during a study of cytomegalovirus exposure and HLA in healthy donors. Whole-study findings and limits: The authors listed approximately 150 TCR beta chains as cytomegalovirus-associated.

Comments on this clone: As yet, its antigen is unknown.

Vbeta (60) and Jbeta (13) primers were used in the PCR. Sequencing was performed with immunoSEQ multiplex PCR; in TCRdb, only in-frame clones are kept and a portion is missing. The profile shows 110,000 to 150,000 clones, approximately 68% of them singletons. The CDR3 extends over 13 amino acids. Per germline, CDR1 SEHNR and CDR2 FQNEAQ (reference sequence). Trimming left V 5 bases short and J 3 bases short, with 8 bases between. Sequencing used PBMCs. The J gene is TRBJ2-1, the V gene TRBV7-9, with D possibly TRBD2 on 5 matching bases. The receptor was derived from a middle-aged man in good health and CMV-seronegative. The CDR3 region has the DNA TGTGCCAGCAGCGACGGACTCTACAATGAGCAGTTCTTC. Translation: CASSDGLYNEQFF. The whole variable domain, filled in from reference TRBV7-9 and TRBJ2-1, reads DTGVSQNPRHKITKRGQNVTFRCDPISEHNRLYWYRQTLGQGPEFLTYFQNEAQLEKSRLLSDRFSAERPKGSFSTLEIQRTEQGDSAMYLCASSDGLYNEQFFGPGTRLTVL.